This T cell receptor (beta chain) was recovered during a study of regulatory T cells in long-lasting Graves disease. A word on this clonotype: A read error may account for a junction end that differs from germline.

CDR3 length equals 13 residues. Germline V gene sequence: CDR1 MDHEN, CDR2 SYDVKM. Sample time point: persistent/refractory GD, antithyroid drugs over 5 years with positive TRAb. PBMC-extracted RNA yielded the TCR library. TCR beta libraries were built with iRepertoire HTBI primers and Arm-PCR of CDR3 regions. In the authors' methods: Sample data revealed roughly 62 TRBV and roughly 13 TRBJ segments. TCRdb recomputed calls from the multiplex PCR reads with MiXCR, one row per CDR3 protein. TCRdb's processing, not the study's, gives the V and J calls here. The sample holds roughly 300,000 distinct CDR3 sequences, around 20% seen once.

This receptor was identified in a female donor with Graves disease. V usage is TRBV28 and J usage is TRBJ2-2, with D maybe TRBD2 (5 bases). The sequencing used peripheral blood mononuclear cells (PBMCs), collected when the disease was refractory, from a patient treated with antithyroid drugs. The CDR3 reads CASSPVNTGELLF. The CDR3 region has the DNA TGTGCCAGCAGTCCAGTGAACACCGGGGAGCTGCTTTTT.